Below, 14 T cell receptor beta chains from the same sample are listed, as sequenced in a study of response to subunit inactivated influenza vaccine. A single record per CDR3 protein comes from TCRdb applying MiXCR to the RT-PCR reads. The profile covers about 540,000 distinct CDR3 sequences, with around 25% appearing a single time and approximately 2.9% taken by the ten largest. The same data also contributed to another study, on T cells expressing NK-cell markers. That paper adds: For TCR beta, cDNA was produced by 5'RACE template switching with UMIs.

Sequencing was performed on CD4+ T cells sorted from PBMCs, taken 11 to 12 days after vaccination. Receptors were obtained from a man aged 50-60 years who received an inactivated influenza vaccine.

This clonotype was seen a few times. The chain recombines TRBV12-3 or TRBV12-4 with TRBJ2-1; 7 bases fit TRBD2. The CDR3 runs to 15 residues. After removal of 6 bases from V and 6 bases from J, the junction contained 11 bases not matched to a gene. CDR3 in amino acids: CASRKAGTESNEQFF. The CDR3 coding sequence is TGTGCCAGCAGGAAAGCGGGGACTGAAAGCAATGAGCAGTTCTTC.

V and J are TRBV7-2 and TRBJ2-5; the D is unclear. The germline V and J ends were trimmed by 5 bases and 2 bases, with 12 bases remaining between them. Germline V gives CDR1 SGHTA, CDR2 FQGNSA. There are 14 residues in the CDR3. CDR3 nucleotides: TGTGCCAGCAGCCCAATTTCCGGGCAAGAGACCCAGTACTTC. Protein sequence: CASSPISGQETQYF.

This clonotype has just a few counts. The chain carries TRBV28 and TRBJ1-2; D possibly corresponds to TRBD1 (5 bases). V lost 5 bases and J lost 6, with 16 bases in between. The germline V gene encodes CDR1 MDHEN and CDR2 SYDVKM. The CDR3 spans 14 residues. CDR3 amino acids: CASSQSGRTNGYTF. The CDR3 nucleotides read TGTGCCAGCAGTCAATCGGGACGGACGAATGGCTACACCTTC.

This clonotype has a count of ten or more. This chain links TRBV27 with TRBJ1-5, with D uncertain. Trimming left V 4 bases short and J 5 bases short, with 21 bases between. CDR1 and CDR2 from the germline V gene are MNHEY and SMNVEV (reference sequence). This CDR3 is built from 17 residues. CDR3 protein: CASSSERLLGEHQPQHF. The CDR3, as DNA: TGTGCCAGCAGTTCGGAACGACTCCTCGGAGAACATCAGCCCCAGCATTTT.

This clonotype was seen a few times. The chain links TRBV20-1 to TRBJ2-7, with a possible D match to TRBD1 (6 bases). Germline V gene sequence: CDR1 DFQATT, CDR2 SNEGSKA (reference sequence). V lost 5 bases and J lost 6, with 14 bases in between. CDR3 length: 12 residues. The CDR3 DNA sequence: TGCAGTGCTGCCCAGGTGGGGGCCGAGCAGTACTTC. Amino acid sequence: CSAAQVGAEQYF.

The sample holds a few counts of this clonotype. The CDR3 region is CASSLRGLGEETQYF. The CDR3 coding sequence is TGCGCCAGCAGCTTGAGGGGTTTGGGCGAAGAGACCCAGTACTTC. The rearrangement uses TRBV5-1 and TRBJ2-5; possibly TRBD1 for D (5 bases). The CDR3 loop spans 15 amino acids. Trimming removed 1 base from V and 3 bases from J, with 13 bases in between. The germline V gene has CDR1 SGHRS and CDR2 YFSETQ.

This clonotype was seen a handful of times. This chain links TRBV5-1 with TRBJ1-1; the match to TRBD1 covers 9 bases. V shed 3 bases and J 7 bases; nucleotides not matched to a gene: 16. CDR3 length: 17 amino acids. Germline CDR1 and CDR2: SGHRS and YFSETQ. CDR3 sequence: CASSSATGTGWGDEAFF. The CDR3 bases are TGCGCCAGCAGCTCCGCAACCGGGACAGGGTGGGGAGATGAAGCTTTCTTT.

The chain couples TRBV28 to TRBJ2-5; TRBD1 aligns across 9 bases. CDR1 and CDR2 from the germline V gene are MDHEN and SYDVKM. The CDR3 loop spans 17 amino acids. The trim removed 7 bases at V and 5 bases at J, leaving 17 bases unmatched. This chain's CDR3 is CASKSFSGTGFGETQYF. DNA for the CDR3: TGTGCCAGCAAGTCTTTTTCCGGGACAGGGTTTGGGGAGACCCAGTACTTC. The entire variable domain, with the rest obtained from reference TRBV28 and TRBJ2-5, is as follows: DVKVTQSSRYLVKRTGEKVFLECVQDMDHENMFWYRQDPGLGLRLIYFSYDVKMKEKGDIPEGYSVSREKKERFSLILESASTNQTSMYLCASKSFSGTGFGETQYFGPGTRLLVL.

V is TRBV2 and J is TRBJ2-3; either TRBD1 or TRBD2 may supply D (5 bases each). CDR1 and CDR2 from the germline V gene are SNHLY and FYNNEI. The V end was cut by 5 bases, the J end by 6 bases, with 18 bases between. This CDR3 has 15 amino acids. In nucleotides, the CDR3 is TGTGCCAGCAGTCTGATCGGGGCCGCTAAGGATACGCAGTATTTT. This sequence encodes CASSLIGAAKDTQYF.

V and J are TRBV7-2 and TRBJ1-4, with D hard to call. This CDR3 contains 13 residues. Germline lookup yields CDR1 SGHTA and CDR2 FQGNSA. V was cut by 1 base and J by 9 bases, with 9 bases left in between. The CDR3: CASSLVGSQKLFF. CDR3 DNA sequence: TGTGCCAGCAGCTTAGTAGGGTCCCAAAAACTGTTTTTT. The full variable domain, its missing parts supplied by reference TRBV7-2 and TRBJ1-4, is GAGVSQSPSNKVTEKGKDVELRCDPISGHTALYWYRQSLGQGLEFLIYFQGNSAPDKSGLPSDRFSAERTGGSVSTLTIQRTQQEDSAVYLCASSLVGSQKLFFGSGTQLSVL.

This clonotype was seen a few times. V and J are TRBV7-9 and TRBJ1-4, with TRBD1 identical over 11 bases. The CDR3 totals 14 residues. Germline V gene lookup returns CDR1 SEHNR and CDR2 FQNEAQ (reference sequence). V dropped 5 bases and J dropped 8; count of bases not matched to a gene: 4. CDR3 residues: CASSAGQGDEKLFF. The CDR3, as DNA: TGTGCCAGCAGCGCGGGACAGGGGGACGAAAAACTGTTTTTT.

The chain is built from TRBV30 and TRBJ2-5; D not certain. The CDR3 extends over 11 amino acids. In germline, CDR1 is GTSNPN, CDR2 SVGIG (reference sequence). V was trimmed by 0 bases and J by 5 bases, leaving 4 bases between them. DNA of the CDR3: TGTGCCTGGAGTGTCAGGGAGACCCAGTACTTC. Its translation: CAWSVRETQYF.

V gene TRBV9 combines with J gene TRBJ2-1; D assignment may be TRBD1 or TRBD2 (5 bases each). Per the germline V gene, CDR1 is SGDLS and CDR2 is YYNGEE. The CDR3 has 13 residues. Trimming removed 3 bases at V and 8 bases at J, with 12 bases between. The CDR3 DNA follows: TGTGCCAGCAGCGAGTCACAGGAGGATGAGCAGTTCTTC. Protein sequence: CASSESQEDEQFF.

The V gene is TRBV7-2, the J gene TRBJ1-1, with 7 bases lining up with TRBD1. Trimming cost V 4 bases and J 6 bases; bases outside gene matches: 8. The CDR3 spans 14 residues. Germline V gene sequence: CDR1 SGHTA, CDR2 FQGNSA. The CDR3 reads CASSYGTANPEAFF. CDR3 in DNA: TGTGCCAGCAGCTACGGGACAGCGAATCCTGAAGCTTTCTTT.